A single sample gave rise to the 3 T cell receptor beta chains below, sequenced in a study of blood T cells in healthy people across ages (dated by TCRdb to 2015 to 2017). Preparation of the library involved 5' RACE. Sequencing took place on an Illumina HiSeq 2500. A second 7 to 11 cycle PCR used a sample-barcoded 5' primer and a J-beta primer mix. The public reads were reprocessed in TCRdb via fastp at Q25 and MiXCR, keeping in-frame beta chains. Each CDR3 protein gets just one entry, which takes the most common genes and DNA from the rows behind it. Within this sample are fewer than 1,000,000 distinct CDR3 sequences, with about 45% of them counted one time only. The ten largest clones represent roughly 20% of the sample. What was sequenced was blood. The receptors were gathered from a man aged 80 or over in good health.

This clonotype was recorded many times. The rearrangement joins TRBV10-2 to TRBJ2-3; D unresolved. The V and J ends lost 0 bases and 2 bases respectively, with 3 bases between them. This CDR3 is 13 amino acids long. The germline V gene encodes CDR1 WSHSY and CDR2 SAAADI. CDR3 DNA sequence: TGCGCCAGCAGTGAGTCGTACACAGATACGCAGTATTTT. Residues: CASSESYTDTQYF.

The chain links TRBV5-6 to TRBJ2-3; D possibly corresponds to TRBD1 (5 bases). Trimming shortened V by 2 bases and J by 8 bases, and 12 bases separated the two germline ends. This CDR3 has 13 residues. The V gene's germline CDR1 is SGHDT and CDR2 YYEEEE. CDR3 amino acids: CASSFDRAGTQYF. The CDR3 DNA sequence: TGTGCCAGCAGCTTTGACAGAGCCGGTACGCAGTATTTT.

This clonotype was seen a handful of times. DNA for the CDR3: TGTGCCAGCAGCGCCAGCCGCGGGCCCTACGAGCAGTACTTC. It is translated as CASSASRGPYEQYF. The J gene is TRBJ2-7, the V gene TRBV7-2; D might be TRBD2 (5 bases). This CDR3 is 14 amino acids long. Trimming pared 5 bases from V and 2 bases from J, leaving 13 bases between. In germline, CDR1 is SGHTA, CDR2 FQGNSA.